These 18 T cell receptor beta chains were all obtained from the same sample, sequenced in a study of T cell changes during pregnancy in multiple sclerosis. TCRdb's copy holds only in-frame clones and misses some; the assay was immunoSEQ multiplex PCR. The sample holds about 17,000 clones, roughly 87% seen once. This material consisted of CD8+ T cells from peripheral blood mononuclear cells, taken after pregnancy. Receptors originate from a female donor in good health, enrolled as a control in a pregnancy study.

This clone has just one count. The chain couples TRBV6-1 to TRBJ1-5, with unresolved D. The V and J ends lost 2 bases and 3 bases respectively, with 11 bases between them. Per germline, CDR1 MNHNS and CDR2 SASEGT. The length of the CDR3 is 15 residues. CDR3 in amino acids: CASSEIASNNQPQHF. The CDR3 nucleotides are TGTGCCAGCAGTGAAATCGCCAGTAACAATCAGCCCCAGCATTTT.

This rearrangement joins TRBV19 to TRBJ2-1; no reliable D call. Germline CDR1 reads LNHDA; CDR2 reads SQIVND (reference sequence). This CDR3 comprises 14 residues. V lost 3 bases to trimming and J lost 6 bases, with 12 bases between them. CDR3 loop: CASSMLSSRNEQFF. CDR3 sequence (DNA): TGTGCCAGTAGTATGCTTTCCAGTCGCAATGAGCAGTTCTTC.

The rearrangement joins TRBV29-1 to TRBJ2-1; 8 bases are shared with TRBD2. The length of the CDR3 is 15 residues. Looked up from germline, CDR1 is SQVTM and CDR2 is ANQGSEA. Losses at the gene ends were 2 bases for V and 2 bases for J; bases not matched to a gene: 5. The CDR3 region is CSVEPRTSPYNEQFF. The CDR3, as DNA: TGCAGCGTTGAACCCAGGACTAGCCCCTACAATGAGCAGTTCTTC.

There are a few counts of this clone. CDR3 nucleotides: TGTGCCAAGACCGCCGGGGGGACTGAAGCTTTCTTT. Encoded protein: CAKTAGGTEAFF. The chain employs TRBV9 and TRBJ1-1; a possible D gene is TRBD1 (5 bases). This CDR3 spans 12 amino acids. V shed 9 bases and J shed 5 bases, with 14 bases lying between them. Germline V lookup: CDR1 SGDLS, CDR2 YYNGEE.

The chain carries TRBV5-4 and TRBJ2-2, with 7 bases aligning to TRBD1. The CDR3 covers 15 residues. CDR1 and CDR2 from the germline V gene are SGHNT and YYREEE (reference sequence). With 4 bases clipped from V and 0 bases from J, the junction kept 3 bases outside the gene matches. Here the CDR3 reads CASSTTGPNTGELFF. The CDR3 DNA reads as TGTGCCAGCAGCACGACAGGGCCGAACACCGGGGAGCTGTTTTTT.

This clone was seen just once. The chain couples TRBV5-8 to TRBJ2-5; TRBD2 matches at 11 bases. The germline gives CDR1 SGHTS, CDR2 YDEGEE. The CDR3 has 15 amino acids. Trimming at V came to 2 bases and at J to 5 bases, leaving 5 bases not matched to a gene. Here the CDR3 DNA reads TGTGCCAGCAGCTTTGGGACTAGCGGTGGCGAGACCCAGTACTTC. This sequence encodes CASSFGTSGGETQYF.

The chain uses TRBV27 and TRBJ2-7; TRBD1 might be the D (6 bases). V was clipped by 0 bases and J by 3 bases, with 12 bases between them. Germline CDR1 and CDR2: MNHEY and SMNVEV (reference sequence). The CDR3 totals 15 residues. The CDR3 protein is CASSLSGAQIYEQYF. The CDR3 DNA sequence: TGTGCCAGCAGTTTATCGGGGGCCCAGATCTACGAGCAGTACTTC.

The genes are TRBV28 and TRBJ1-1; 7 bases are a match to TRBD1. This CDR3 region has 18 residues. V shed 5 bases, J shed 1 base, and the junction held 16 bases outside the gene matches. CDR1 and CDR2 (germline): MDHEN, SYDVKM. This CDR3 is CASSLRTEGANWNTEAFF. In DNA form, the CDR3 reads TGTGCCAGCAGTCTCCGGACAGAGGGGGCTAATTGGAACACTGAAGCTTTCTTT. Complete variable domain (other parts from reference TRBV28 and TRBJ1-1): DVKVTQSSRYLVKRTGEKVFLECVQDMDHENMFWYRQDPGLGLRLIYFSYDVKMKEKGDIPEGYSVSREKKERFSLILESASTNQTSMYLCASSLRTEGANWNTEAFFGQGTRLTVV.

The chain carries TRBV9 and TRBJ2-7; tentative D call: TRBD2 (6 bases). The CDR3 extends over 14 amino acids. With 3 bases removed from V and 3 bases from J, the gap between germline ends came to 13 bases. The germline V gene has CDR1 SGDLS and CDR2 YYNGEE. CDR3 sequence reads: CASSAGGTGYEQYF. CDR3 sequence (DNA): TGTGCCAGCAGCGCTGGGGGGACCGGCTACGAGCAGTACTTC.

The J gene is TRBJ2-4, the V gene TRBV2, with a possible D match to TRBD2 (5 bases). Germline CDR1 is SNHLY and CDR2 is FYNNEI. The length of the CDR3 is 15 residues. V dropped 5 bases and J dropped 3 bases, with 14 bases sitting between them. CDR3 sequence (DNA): TGTGCCAGCAGTCCTTATCCGGGGAGCAAAAACATTCAGTACTTC. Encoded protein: CASSPYPGSKNIQYF.

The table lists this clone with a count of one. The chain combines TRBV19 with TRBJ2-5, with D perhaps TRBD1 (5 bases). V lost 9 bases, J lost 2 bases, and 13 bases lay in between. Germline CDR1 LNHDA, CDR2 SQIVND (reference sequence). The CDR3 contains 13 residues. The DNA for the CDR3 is TGTGCCAGAGCAGGGATTTTGCAAGAGACCCAGTACTTC. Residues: CARAGILQETQYF.

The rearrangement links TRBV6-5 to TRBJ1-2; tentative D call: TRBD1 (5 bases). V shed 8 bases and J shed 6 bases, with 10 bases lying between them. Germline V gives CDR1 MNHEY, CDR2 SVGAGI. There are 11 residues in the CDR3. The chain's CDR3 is CASRQIDGYTF. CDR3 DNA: TGTGCCAGCCGACAGATAGATGGCTACACCTTC.

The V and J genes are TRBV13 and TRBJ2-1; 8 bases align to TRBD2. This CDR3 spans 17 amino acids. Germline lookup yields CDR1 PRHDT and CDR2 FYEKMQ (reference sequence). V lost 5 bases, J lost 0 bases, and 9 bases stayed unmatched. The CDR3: CASSEASGGGSYNEQFF. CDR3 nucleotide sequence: TGTGCCAGCAGCGAAGCGTCGGGAGGGGGCTCCTACAATGAGCAGTTCTTC.

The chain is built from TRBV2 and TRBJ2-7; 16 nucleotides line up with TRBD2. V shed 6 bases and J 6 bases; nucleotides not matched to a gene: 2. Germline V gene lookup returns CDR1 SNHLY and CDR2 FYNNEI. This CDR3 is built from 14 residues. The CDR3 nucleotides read TGTGCCAGCAGGGGGACTAGCGGGAGGGGCGAGCAGTACTTC. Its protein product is CASRGTSGRGEQYF.

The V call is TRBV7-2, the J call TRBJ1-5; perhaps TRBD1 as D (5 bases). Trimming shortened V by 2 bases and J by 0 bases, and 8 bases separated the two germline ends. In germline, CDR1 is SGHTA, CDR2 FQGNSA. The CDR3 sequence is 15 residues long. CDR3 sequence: CASSLTQDSNQPQHF. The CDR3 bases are TGTGCCAGCAGCTTAACACAGGATAGCAATCAGCCCCAGCATTTT.

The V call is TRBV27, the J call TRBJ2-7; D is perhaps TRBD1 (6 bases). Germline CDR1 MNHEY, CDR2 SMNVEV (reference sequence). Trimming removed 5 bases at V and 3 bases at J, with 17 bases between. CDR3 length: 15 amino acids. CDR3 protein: CASSGGRDKYYEQYF. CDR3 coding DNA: TGTGCCAGCAGTGGGGGCCGGGACAAGTACTACGAGCAGTACTTC.

This CDR3 is CASSVLGVASIYEQYF. CDR3 sequence (DNA): TGTGCCAGCAGTGTGTTGGGAGTAGCGTCAATCTACGAGCAGTACTTC. This chain joins TRBV6-1 and TRBJ2-7, with a weak D call TRBD2 (5 bases). The V gene lost 4 bases and the J gene lost 3 bases, with 19 bases spanning the gap. The CDR3 length is 16 residues. Looked up from germline, CDR1 is MNHNS and CDR2 is SASEGT.

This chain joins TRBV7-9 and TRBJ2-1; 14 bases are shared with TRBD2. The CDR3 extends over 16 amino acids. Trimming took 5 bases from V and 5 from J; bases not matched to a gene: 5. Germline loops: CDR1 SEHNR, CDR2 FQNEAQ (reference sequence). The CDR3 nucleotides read TGTGCCAGCAGCAGACTAGCGGGAGGGCCTAACAATGAGCAGTTCTTC. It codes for CASSRLAGGPNNEQFF.